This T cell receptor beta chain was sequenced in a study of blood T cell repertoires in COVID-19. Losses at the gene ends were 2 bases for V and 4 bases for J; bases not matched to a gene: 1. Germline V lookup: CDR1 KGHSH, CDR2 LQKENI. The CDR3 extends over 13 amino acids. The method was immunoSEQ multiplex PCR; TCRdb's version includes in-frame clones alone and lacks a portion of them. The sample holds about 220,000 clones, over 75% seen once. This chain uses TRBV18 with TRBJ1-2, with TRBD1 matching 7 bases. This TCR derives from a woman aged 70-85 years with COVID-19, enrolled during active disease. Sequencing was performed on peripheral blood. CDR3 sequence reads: CASSPDRAYGYTF. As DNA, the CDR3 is TGTGCCAGCTCACCAGACAGGGCCTATGGCTACACCTTC.